These T cell receptor beta chains were read from a single sample in a study of metastatic and nonmetastatic thyroid tumors. TCRdb used MiXCR to call clones anew from the PCR reads. The sample has tens of thousands of clones; under 15% are singletons. Specimen: tumor tissue. The receptor set was obtained from a female donor with papillary thyroid cancer or a benign thyroid nodule (not recorded which). Some clones in this sample may be carry-over from other donors' samples. Each CDR3 is given with its conserved first and last residue. Fields, in order: J gene, D gene, V gene, clone size, CDR3 DNA, CDR3 protein. A D gene is named only where the DNA matches it firmly. Clone size is shown for a subset of rows, as once, few, many or a class of expanded clone.

>TRBJ2-3|TRBD2|TRBV2|many
TGTGCCAGCAGCGGACTAGCATACGATACGCAGTATTTT
CASSGLAYDTQYF
>TRBJ1-2|NA|TRBV19|many
TGTGCCAGTAGTACAGGTGGAAGAACAGGCTACACCTTC
CASSTGGRTGYTF
>TRBJ2-3|NA|TRBV6-6|many
TGTGCCAGCAGTTTAGGGGATACGCAGTATTTT
CASSLGDTQYF
>TRBJ2-7|NA|TRBV11-1|NA
TGTGCCAGCAGCCAGGTGGGTCCACACGAGCAGTACTTC
CASSQVGPHEQYF
>TRBJ2-1|NA|TRBV6-1|many
TGTGCCAGCAGTCAATACAGGGTGGGTGGAAATGAGCAGTTCTTC
CASSQYRVGGNEQFF
>TRBJ1-3|NA|TRBV2|many
TGTGCCAGCAGCGGGACATCTCTTTACTCTGGAAACACCATATATTTT
CASSGTSLYSGNTIYF
>TRBJ2-5|TRBD2|TRBV28|few
TGTGCCAGCAGTTTAAGGTGTTTAGGGGACTACCTCGAGGAGACCAAGTACTTC
CASSLRCLGDYLEETKYF
>TRBJ2-1|NA|TRBV6-5|many
TGTGCCAGCAGTTACTCTTCCGGGAGAAATGAGCAGTTCTTC
CASSYSSGRNEQFF
>TRBJ2-6|NA|TRBV6-5|many
TGTGCCAGCAGTTACATCTCTGGGGCCAACGTCCTGACTTTC
CASSYISGANVLTF
>TRBJ2-3|NA|TRBV6-1|many
TGTGCCACCAAGGAAGGCACAGATACGCAGTATTTT
CATKEGTDTQYF
>TRBJ1-2|NA|TRBV29-1|many
TGCAGCGTTGATATGGCGGAAGTCTATGGCTACACCTTC
CSVDMAEVYGYTF
>TRBJ2-3|NA|TRBV12-3/TRBV12-4|many
TGTGCCAGCAGTAAAGGGGGGACTAGCACAGATACGCAGTATTTT
CASSKGGTSTDTQYF
>TRBJ2-3|TRBD1|TRBV24-1|many
TGTGCCACCAGTGCTGGACAGGGAGCCGCAGATACGCAGTATTTT
CATSAGQGAADTQYF
>TRBJ2-1|NA|TRBV11-2|many
TGTGCCAGCAGCTTCGGCGGGATCCAAGGCAATGAGCAGTTCTTC
CASSFGGIQGNEQFF
>TRBJ2-5|NA|TRBV7-9|many
TGTGCCAGCAGCTTAGGGGTCCCAGAGACCCAGTACTTC
CASSLGVPETQYF
>TRBJ2-2|NA|TRBV3-1|NA
TGTGCCAGCAGCCGCACGGACAGCCGCCGGATCGGGGAGCTGTTTTTT
CASSRTDSRRIGELFF
>TRBJ1-2|TRBD1|TRBV5-5|many
TGTGCCAGCAGCTTGGCGGGACAGGGCACTTATGGCTACACCTTC
CASSLAGQGTYGYTF
>TRBJ2-7|NA|TRBV30|NA
TGTGCCTGGATGGTTATAGGTGGCGAGCAGTACTTC
CAWMVIGGEQYF
>TRBJ1-2|NA|TRBV2|many
TGTGCCAGCAGTGTTGAGAGGAATGGCTACACCTTC
CASSVERNGYTF
>TRBJ2-1|TRBD2|TRBV5-1|many
TGCGCCAGCAGCGTGGGACTAGCGGGAGTATGGGAGCAGTTCTTC
CASSVGLAGVWEQFF
>TRBJ2-7|NA|TRBV15|many
TGTGCCACCAGCAGAGGGCCCTTGGGGACCTACTACGAGCAGTACTTC
CATSRGPLGTYYEQYF
>TRBJ2-5|TRBD2|TRBV20-1|many
TGCAGTGCTAGTAAGCGGGAGGGCCGAGAGACCCAGTACTTC
CSASKREGRETQYF
>TRBJ2-6|NA|TRBV6-4|many
TGTGCCAGCAGTGCCGACAGTATCTCTGGGGCCAACGTCCTGACTTTC
CASSADSISGANVLTF
>TRBJ2-5|NA|TRBV6-1|many
TGTGCCAGCATTCTCCAGGGGACCCAGTACTTC
CASILQGTQYF
>TRBJ2-3|TRBD2|TRBV9|many
TGTGCCAGCAGCGTAGCTAGACTAGCGGGAGGAGGGACAGATACGCAGTATTTT
CASSVARLAGGGTDTQYF
>TRBJ1-5|NA|TRBV15|many
TGTGCCACCAGCAGAGATCCGGGGAAAGATCAGCCCCAGCATTTT
CATSRDPGKDQPQHF
>TRBJ2-7|TRBD2|TRBV10-3|many
TGTGCCATCAGTTCTAGCGGGAGTGACGAGCAGTACTTC
CAISSSGSDEQYF
>TRBJ2-3|TRBD2|TRBV27|many
TGTGCCAGCAGTTTTAGGTTTCCTAGCGGGAGAGGGGATACGCAGTATTTT
CASSFRFPSGRGDTQYF
>TRBJ1-4|NA|TRBV5-1|many
TGCGCCAGCAGCTCTGGGTCGGGGGAAAAACTGTTTTTT
CASSSGSGEKLFF
>TRBJ1-4|NA|TRBV6-5|NA
TGTGCCAGCATTTACTCTTTCCCCGGGGCATCTAATGAAAAACTGTTTTTT
CASIYSFPGASNEKLFF
>TRBJ1-3|NA|TRBV5-1|many
TGCGCCAGCAGCTTGGAAGGGAGCTCTGGAAACACCATATATTTT
CASSLEGSSGNTIYF